Listed below are T cell receptor beta chains from one sample, sequenced in a study of naive and memory T cell subsets. MiXCR, applied by TCRdb to the UMI-ligation and nested PCR reads, yields one record per CDR3 protein. The data show roughly 18,000 distinct CDR3 sequences, about a tenth seen once. The specimen comprised skin, sampled from a tuberculin skin test site. Every receptor here comes from an adult in good health. The CDR3 runs from the conserved cysteine through the conserved F or W. D genes are given only for firm matches. Expanded clones are given a class, and other clones once, few, many or no size at all.

CASSQDIRAGGELFF | TGCGCCAGCAGCCAAGACATCCGAGCGGGGGGGGAGCTGTTTTTT | 15 | medium-sized | TRBD2 | TRBJ2-2 | TRBV4-3
CANRQGNTGELFF | TGTGCCAACAGACAGGGTAACACCGGGGAGCTGTTTTTT | 13 | NA | TRBD1 | TRBJ2-2 | TRBV6-6
CASRETDREQYF | TGTGCCAGCAGGGAGACAGATCGCGAGCAGTACTTC | 12 | many | NA | TRBJ2-7 | TRBV28
CASSLGGASYNEQFF | TGTGCCAGTAGTCTCGGGGGGGCCTCCTACAATGAGCAGTTCTTC | 15 | few | TRBD2 | TRBJ2-1 | TRBV19
CSVGTYNEQFF | TGCAGCGTTGGGACCTACAATGAGCAGTTCTTC | 11 | NA | NA | TRBJ2-1 | TRBV29-1
CASSEFAGGRGTGELFF | TGTGCCAGCAGTGAGTTTGCGGGAGGGCGCGGCACCGGGGAGCTGTTTTTT | 17 | few | TRBD2 | TRBJ2-2 | TRBV6-1
CASKREVHNEQYF | TGTGCCAGCAAGCGGGAGGTTCACAACGAGCAGTACTTC | 13 | few | TRBD2 | TRBJ2-7 | TRBV2
CASSLASRGPSGELFF | TGTGCCAGCAGCTTAGCTTCCAGGGGGCCTTCCGGGGAGCTGTTTTTT | 16 | NA | TRBD1 | TRBJ2-2 | TRBV7-8
CASTGADTDTQYF | TGCGCCAGCACAGGGGCCGATACAGATACGCAGTATTTT | 13 | many | NA | TRBJ2-3 | TRBV5-1
CASSVRVSGTDTQYF | TGTGCCAGCAGCGTTAGGGTTTCGGGCACAGATACGCAGTATTTT | 15 | NA | NA | TRBJ2-3 | TRBV12-3/TRBV12-4
CSARDSSSERGDTF | TGCAGTGCTAGAGACAGTTCGTCCGAGCGGGGCGACACCTTC | 14 | few | NA | TRBJ1-2 | TRBV20-1
CASFSGEAQPQHF | TGTGCCAGCTTCTCGGGGGAGGCTCAGCCCCAGCATTTT | 13 | NA | NA | TRBJ1-5 | TRBV6-1
CASSDFPRAWFF | TGTGCCAGCAGCGACTTTCCGCGGGCATGGTTCTTC | 12 | NA | NA | TRBJ2-1 | TRBV12-3/TRBV12-4
CASETAGSNQPQHF | TGTGCCAGTGAAACAGCGGGGAGCAATCAGCCCCAGCATTTT | 14 | many | NA | TRBJ1-5 | TRBV12-3/TRBV12-4
CASSLWSSYEQYF | TGTGCCAGCAGCTTATGGAGCTCCTACGAGCAGTACTTC | 13 | NA | NA | TRBJ2-7 | TRBV7-2
CASSQVGIQETQYF | TGTGCCAGCAGCCAAGTAGGAATCCAAGAGACCCAGTACTTC | 14 | many | NA | TRBJ2-5 | TRBV3-1
CASSQQGYNQPQHF | TGTGCCAGCAGCCAACAGGGGTACAATCAGCCCCAGCATTTT | 14 | NA | TRBD1 | TRBJ1-5 | TRBV7-9
CAISDPDRLINYEQYF | TGTGCCATCAGTGACCCGGACAGATTAATAAACTACGAGCAGTACTTC | 16 | few | NA | TRBJ2-7 | TRBV10-3
CASFSTGVRFGYTF | TGTGCCAGCTTTTCAACAGGGGTTCGATTTGGCTACACCTTC | 14 | few | TRBD1 | TRBJ1-2 | TRBV28
CASSRGASGDQETQYF | TGTGCCAGCTCCCGGGGGGCTAGCGGGGACCAAGAGACCCAGTACTTC | 16 | NA | TRBD2 | TRBJ2-5 | TRBV9
CASSFARWETQYF | TGTGCCAGCAGCTTCGCCCGCTGGGAGACCCAGTACTTC | 13 | NA | NA | TRBJ2-5 | TRBV7-2
CASSLPETQETQYF | TGTGCCAGCAGTTTACCGGAAACCCAAGAGACCCAGTACTTC | 14 | medium-sized | NA | TRBJ2-5 | TRBV12-3/TRBV12-4
CASSLGQQLSGSNVLTF | TGTGCCAGCAGTCTAGGACAGCAACTCTCTGGGTCCAACGTCCTGACTTTC | 17 | many | NA | TRBJ2-6 | TRBV2
CSALRSGGKETQYF | TGCAGTGCTCTTCGTAGCGGGGGGAAAGAGACCCAGTACTTC | 14 | few | TRBD2 | TRBJ2-5 | TRBV20-1
CASSANLGGRNTGELFF | TGTGCCAGTAGTGCTAATTTAGGGGGACGCAACACCGGGGAGCTGTTTTTT | 17 | few | NA | TRBJ2-2 | TRBV19
CASRSWGQGNYGYTF | TGTGCCAGCAGGTCTTGGGGACAGGGAAACTATGGCTACACCTTC | 15 | NA | TRBD1 | TRBJ1-2 | TRBV28
CASSLERTYNEQFF | TGCGCCAGCAGCTTGGAGCGTACCTACAATGAGCAGTTCTTC | 14 | many | NA | TRBJ2-1 | TRBV5-1
CASSSWGTSFETQYF | TGCGCCAGCAGCTCATGGGGAACCTCGTTTGAGACCCAGTACTTC | 15 | few | NA | TRBJ2-5 | TRBV5-1
CASSRPDREGEQYF | TGTGCCAGTAGTCGCCCCGACAGGGAGGGCGAGCAGTACTTC | 14 | NA | NA | TRBJ2-7 | TRBV19
CSARDLAGATDTQYF | TGCAGTGCTAGAGATCTTGCGGGGGCCACAGATACGCAGTATTTT | 15 | few | NA | TRBJ2-3 | TRBV20-1
CASSLTAGTGGRNEQFF | TGTGCCAGCAGCTTAACAGCCGGGACAGGGGGTCGGAATGAGCAGTTCTTC | 17 | many | TRBD1 | TRBJ2-1 | TRBV11-2
CSVEASGGVYEQFF | TGCAGCGTTGAGGCTAGCGGGGGGGTTTATGAGCAGTTCTTC | 14 | many | TRBD2 | TRBJ2-1 | TRBV29-1
CASSSGRTYYEQYF | TGTGCCAGCAGCTCGGGTCGAACTTACTACGAGCAGTACTTC | 14 | medium-sized | NA | TRBJ2-7 | TRBV5-5
CASSLTFFPAGGDTGELFF | TGTGCCAGCAGCTTAACTTTCTTCCCGGCGGGAGGGGACACCGGGGAGCTGTTTTTT | 19 | many | TRBD2 | TRBJ2-2 | TRBV7-6
CASSQDWLAGLTYEQYF | TGTGCCAGCAGCCAAGATTGGCTAGCGGGGCTCACCTACGAGCAGTACTTC | 17 | many | TRBD2 | TRBJ2-7 | TRBV3-1
CSEGQGYNEQFF | TGCAGCGAGGGACAGGGGTACAATGAGCAGTTCTTC | 12 | many | TRBD1 | TRBJ2-1 | TRBV29-1
CASNDTIPDRVRREQYF | TGTGCCAGCAACGACACAATCCCAGACAGGGTCAGGCGCGAGCAGTACTTC | 17 | NA | TRBD1 | TRBJ2-7 | TRBV27
CASSIGLAGTGELFF | TGTGCCAGTAGTATAGGCCTAGCCGGTACCGGGGAGCTGTTTTTT | 15 | NA | NA | TRBJ2-2 | TRBV19
CASSSKGVSNQPQHF | TGTGCCAGCAGCTCAAAAGGGGTCAGCAATCAGCCCCAGCATTTT | 15 | NA | NA | TRBJ1-5 | TRBV5-6
CASSPSSGRGYNEQFF | TGTGCCAGCAGTCCTTCATCTGGGAGAGGTTACAATGAGCAGTTCTTC | 16 | many | NA | TRBJ2-1 | TRBV6-2/TRBV6-3
CSVEWGQTYQETQYF | TGCAGCGTTGAATGGGGACAGACTTATCAAGAGACCCAGTACTTC | 15 | medium-sized | TRBD1 | TRBJ2-5 | TRBV29-1
CASSLGSLAGGPKNIQYF | TGTGCCAGCAGCTTAGGGTCCCTAGCGGGGGGGCCCAAAAACATTCAGTACTTC | 18 | many | TRBD2 | TRBJ2-4 | TRBV7-8
CSVGEWVVSYEQYF | TGCAGCGTAGGAGAATGGGTCGTCTCCTACGAGCAGTACTTC | 14 | medium-sized | NA | TRBJ2-7 | TRBV29-1
CASRGDRVGSGELFF | TGTGCCAGCAGGGGGGACAGGGTCGGATCCGGGGAGCTGTTTTTT | 15 | few | TRBD1 | TRBJ2-2 | TRBV28
CASSFRGTNTGELFF | TGTGCCAGCAGTTTCCGCGGAACGAACACCGGGGAGCTGTTTTTT | 15 | many | NA | TRBJ2-2 | TRBV12-3/TRBV12-4
CASSTSDRGAYEQYF | TGTGCCAGTAGTACCTCGGACAGGGGAGCCTACGAGCAGTACTTC | 15 | NA | TRBD1 | TRBJ2-7 | TRBV19
CSARKPQGNQPQHF | TGCAGTGCTAGGAAACCACAGGGAAATCAGCCCCAGCATTTT | 14 | medium-sized | NA | TRBJ1-5 | TRBV20-1
CASSFPRGGSATALYF | TGTGCCAGCAGCTTCCCCAGGGGCGGCTCCGCGACAGCCCTGTACTTC | 16 | few | NA | TRBJ2-7 | TRBV11-2
CASSASRGVFTGYTF | TGTGCCAGCAGCGCGAGCAGAGGGGTATTTACTGGCTACACCTTC | 15 | few | NA | TRBJ1-2 | TRBV7-8
CASSFGTDEAFF | TGTGCCAGCAGCTTCGGGACAGATGAAGCTTTCTTT | 12 | NA | TRBD1 | TRBJ1-1 | TRBV7-9
CASSFSTGALGRGYTF | TGTGCCAGCAGCTTTTCGACAGGGGCCCTAGGACGTGGCTACACCTTC | 16 | many | TRBD1 | TRBJ1-2 | TRBV7-9
CASSLDRAPLYNEQFF | TGTGCCAGCAGCTTGGACAGGGCGCCGCTATACAATGAGCAGTTCTTC | 16 | many | TRBD1 | TRBJ2-1 | TRBV7-8
CASSDPGGGNEQFF | TGTGCCAGCAGTGATCCTGGAGGCGGCAATGAGCAGTTCTTC | 14 | medium-sized | NA | TRBJ2-1 | TRBV2
CASSFRGSGSSDTQYF | TGCGCCAGCAGCTTTCGGGGTAGCGGGAGTTCAGATACGCAGTATTTT | 16 | many | TRBD2 | TRBJ2-3 | TRBV5-1
CSASEGQNEQFF | TGCAGTGCTAGCGAGGGACAAAATGAGCAGTTCTTC | 12 | few | NA | TRBJ2-1 | TRBV20-1
CASSQVRSPLHF | TGTGCCAGCAGCCAAGTTCGGTCACCCCTCCACTTT | 12 | many | NA | TRBJ1-6 | TRBV14
CSARELAGYTGELFF | TGCAGTGCTAGAGAACTAGCGGGGTATACCGGGGAGCTGTTTTTT | 15 | many | TRBD2 | TRBJ2-2 | TRBV20-1
CSAPGKRENYNEQFF | TGCAGTGCCCCGGGGAAGCGGGAGAATTACAATGAGCAGTTCTTC | 15 | once | TRBD2 | TRBJ2-1 | TRBV20-1
CASSQDHRRGGNEKLFF | TGCGCCAGCAGCCAAGATCACAGGCGGGGTGGCAATGAAAAACTGTTTTTT | 17 | NA | NA | TRBJ1-4 | TRBV4-3